Included here is one T cell receptor (beta chain) sequence, with context. The sample comes from a study of T cell changes during pregnancy in multiple sclerosis. The CDR3 length is 12 residues. Germline loops: CDR1 SEHNR, CDR2 FQNEAQ (reference sequence). Trimming took off 9 bases at V and 2 bases at J, with 9 bases between the two ends. Produced via immunoSEQ multiplex PCR; TCRdb's table is partial and in-frame only. The data hold over 40,000 clones, with 92% observed a single time. This chain uses TRBV7-9 with TRBJ2-3; no clear D. The sample consisted of CD4+ T cells from peripheral blood mononuclear cells, taken in the second trimester of pregnancy. This TCR came from a female donor with multiple sclerosis, enrolled in a pregnancy study. CDR3 sequence reads: CASGPTTDTQYF. DNA for the CDR3: TGTGCCAGTGGGCCCACCACAGATACGCAGTATTTT. The variable domain in full, with the rest retrieved from reference TRBV7-9 and TRBJ2-3, is DTGVSQNPRHKITKRGQNVTFRCDPISEHNRLYWYRQTLGQGPEFLTYFQNEAQLEKSRLLSDRFSAERPKGSFSTLEIQRTEQGDSAMYLCASGPTTDTQYFGPGTRLTVL.